The T cell receptor (beta chain) described here comes from a study of glioma-infiltrating T cells. Study-wide context: Presurgical dexamethasone in glioma patients lasted six or fewer days. Whole-study results and caveats: Gliomas, especially low-grade, showed above-expected tissue-blood divergence; non-neoplastic patients showed below. A blood CDR3 motif signature was depleted in highly divergent patients. Very few CDR3 sequences were shared between tissue and blood.

TCR alpha and beta CDR3 regions were amplified from RNA using iRepertoire nested multiplex PCR. TCRdb reprocessed the multiplex PCR reads with MiXCR, giving one entry per CDR3 protein. The sample carries fewer than 500,000 distinct CDR3 sequences, more than 35% recorded once. For this clonotype: Its antigen is as yet unknown.

Germline CDR1 reads SEHNR; CDR2 reads FQNEAQ (reference sequence). Trimming took 5 bases from V and 1 from J, leaving 14 bases between them. The CDR3 totals 16 residues. V and J are TRBV7-9 and TRBJ2-2, with TRBD2 as a possible D gene (5 bases). The sequencing sample was made of glioma tissue, nonneoplastic brain tissue, or PBMCs (not recorded which). This clonotype was obtained from a human donor with low-grade glioma or glioblastoma, undergoing nonglioma brain surgery, or in good health (not recorded which). The CDR3 DNA reads as TGTGCCAGCAGCCAGGCTGCTGGAGGGAACACCGGGGAGCTGTTTTTT. It translates to CASSQAAGGNTGELFF.